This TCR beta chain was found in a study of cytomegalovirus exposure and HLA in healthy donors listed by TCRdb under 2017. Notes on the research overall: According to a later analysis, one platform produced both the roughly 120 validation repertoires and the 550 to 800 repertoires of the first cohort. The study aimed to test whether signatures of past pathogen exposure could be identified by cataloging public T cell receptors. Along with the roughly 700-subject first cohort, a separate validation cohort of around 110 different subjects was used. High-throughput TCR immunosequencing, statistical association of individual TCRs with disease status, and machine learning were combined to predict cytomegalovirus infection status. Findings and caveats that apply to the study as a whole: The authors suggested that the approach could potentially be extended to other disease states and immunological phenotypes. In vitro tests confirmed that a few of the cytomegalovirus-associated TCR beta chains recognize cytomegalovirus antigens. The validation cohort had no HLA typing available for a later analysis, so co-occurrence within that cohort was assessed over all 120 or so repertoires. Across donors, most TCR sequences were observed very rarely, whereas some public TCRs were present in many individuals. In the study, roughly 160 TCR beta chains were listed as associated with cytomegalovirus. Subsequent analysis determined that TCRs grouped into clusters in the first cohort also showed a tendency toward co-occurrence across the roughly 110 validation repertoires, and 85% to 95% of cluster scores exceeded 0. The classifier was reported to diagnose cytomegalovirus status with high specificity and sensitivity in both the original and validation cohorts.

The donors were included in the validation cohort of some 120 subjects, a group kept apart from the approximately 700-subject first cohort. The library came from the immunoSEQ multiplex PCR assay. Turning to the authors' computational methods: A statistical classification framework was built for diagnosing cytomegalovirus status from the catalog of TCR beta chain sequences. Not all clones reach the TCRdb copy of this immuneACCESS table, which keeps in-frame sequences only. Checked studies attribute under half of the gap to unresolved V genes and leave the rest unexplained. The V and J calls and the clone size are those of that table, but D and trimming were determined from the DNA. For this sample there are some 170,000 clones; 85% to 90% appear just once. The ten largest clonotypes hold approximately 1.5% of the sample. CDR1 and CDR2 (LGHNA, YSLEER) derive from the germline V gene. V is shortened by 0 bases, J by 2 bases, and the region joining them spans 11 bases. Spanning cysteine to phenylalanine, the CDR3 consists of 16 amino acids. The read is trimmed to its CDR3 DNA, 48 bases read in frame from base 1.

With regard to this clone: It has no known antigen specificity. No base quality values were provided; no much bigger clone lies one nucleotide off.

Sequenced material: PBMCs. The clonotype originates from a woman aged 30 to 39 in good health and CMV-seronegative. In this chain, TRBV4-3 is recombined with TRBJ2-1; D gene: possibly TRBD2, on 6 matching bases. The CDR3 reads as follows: CASSQDGGAPYNEQFF. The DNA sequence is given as TGCGCCAGCAGCCAAGATGGAGGGGCCCCCTACAATGAGCAGTTCTTC.